This T cell receptor (beta chain) comes out of a study of blood T cell repertoires in COVID-19. Turning to the study itself: The United States, Italy and Spain were the sources of the acute and convalescent COVID-19 samples. PBMCs, B-cell-depleted T cells, or T cells were the source of the cDNA or gDNA that made up the material.

Germline lookup yields CDR1 SGHNT and CDR2 YYREEE (reference sequence). The CDR3 loop spans 13 amino acids. V lost 0 bases and J lost 6; bases outside the gene matches: 0. Clones were read by immunoSEQ multiplex PCR, and TCRdb kept only the in-frame ones, dropping some. Of more than 300,000 clones in the sample, 80% to 90% are singletons; the top ten hold 8% to 13%. This clone was counted a few times. Seattle patients were enrolled during active infection and followed longitudinally. Sequencing was performed on peripheral blood. The clonotype originates from a woman younger than 45 with COVID-19, enrolled during active disease. The chain couples TRBV5-4 to TRBJ1-2; 9 nucleotides align to TRBD1. Written as DNA, the CDR3 is TGTGCCAGCAGCTTGGGACAGGGGGATGGCTACACCTTC. Translating it yields CASSLGQGDGYTF.